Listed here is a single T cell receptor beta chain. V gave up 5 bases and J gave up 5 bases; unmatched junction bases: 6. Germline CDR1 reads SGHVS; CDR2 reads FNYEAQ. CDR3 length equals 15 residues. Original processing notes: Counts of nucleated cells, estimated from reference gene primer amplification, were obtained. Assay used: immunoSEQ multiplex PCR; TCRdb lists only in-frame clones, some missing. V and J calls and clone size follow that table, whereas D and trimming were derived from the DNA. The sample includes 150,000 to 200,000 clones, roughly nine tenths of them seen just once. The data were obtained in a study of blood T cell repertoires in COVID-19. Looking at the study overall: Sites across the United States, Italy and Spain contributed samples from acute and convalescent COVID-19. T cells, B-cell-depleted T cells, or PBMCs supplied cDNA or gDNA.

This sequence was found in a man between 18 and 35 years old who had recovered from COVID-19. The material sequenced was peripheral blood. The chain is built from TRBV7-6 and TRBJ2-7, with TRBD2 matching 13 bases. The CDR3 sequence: CASSSRTSGSHEQYF. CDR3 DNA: TGTGCCAGCAGCAGCAGGACTAGCGGGAGCCACGAGCAGTACTTC.